The 21 T cell receptor beta chains below come from one sample, sequenced in a study of CD8+CD57+ T cells in acquired aplastic anemia. TCR beta VDJ and CDR3 profiles were obtained from a genomic DNA template. TCRdb redid the calling of the reads with MiXCR, one entry per CDR3 protein. The sample comprises about 400,000 distinct CDR3 sequences, about 70% of which are singletons, and 4% rests with the top ten. Specimen: sorted CD4+, CD8+, or CD8+CD57+ T cells (not recorded which) from PBMCs. The receptors derive from a human donor in good health, serving as a control.

This chain uses TRBV20-1 with TRBJ2-5, with 8 bases matching TRBD1. The CDR3 is made up of 13 amino acids. V trimming: 5 bases; J trimming: 9 bases; junction bases outside the gene matches: 11. Germline V CDR1 and CDR2: DFQATT, SNEGSKA (reference sequence). CDR3 protein: CSAYGQGRYSQYF. The CDR3 bases are TGCAGTGCTTACGGACAGGGCCGGTACTCCCAGTACTTC.

In its sample, this clonotype was seen a few times. The missing conserved phenylalanine or tryptophan at the end of this CDR3 makes a read error likely. The DNA is left out, because the CDR3 cannot be placed on it with certainty; the CDR3 is given as TCRdb lists it. V usage is TRBV7-2 and J usage is TRBJ1-2; the DNA was not used to check the table's D call, TRBD1. Germline lookup yields CDR1 SGHTA and CDR2 FQGNSA. From its first to its last residue, the CDR3 has 13 amino acids. The CDR3 spells CASSRSGQTYEQY.

Only a few counts were recorded for this clonotype. The J gene is TRBJ2-3, the V gene TRBV6-4, with D tentatively TRBD2 (6 bases). With 6 bases removed from V and 9 bases from J, the gap between germline ends came to 13 bases. The CDR3 loop spans 12 amino acids. The V gene's germline CDR1 is MRHNA and CDR2 SNTAGT. CDR3 in DNA: TGTGCCAGCAGCCCGGGGGTGGGGACGCAGTATTTT. Translated, it gives CASSPGVGTQYF.

The chain joins TRBV2 to TRBJ1-2, with D perhaps TRBD1 (6 bases). V was cut by 7 bases and J by 5 bases, with 20 bases left in between. The CDR3 length is 15 residues. Germline V lookup: CDR1 SNHLY, CDR2 FYNNEI. CDR3 DNA: TGTGCCAGCAAACTCCCAGGGGCGTTAGAGTATGGCTACACCTTC. It specifies CASKLPGALEYGYTF.

The sample holds one count of this clonotype. The J gene is TRBJ1-1, the V gene TRBV20-1; a weak D match, TRBD1 (6 bases). The V end was cut by 5 bases, the J end by 8 bases, with 18 bases between. This CDR3 has 13 amino acids. The germline CDR1 and CDR2 sequences are DFQATT and SNEGSKA (reference sequence). CDR3 in DNA: TGCAGTGCTCTCAAGGGCGGGGGGCCCGAAGCTTTCTTT. Its protein product is CSALKGGGPEAFF.

J is TRBJ2-7 and V is TRBV9; maybe TRBD2 (7 bases). V dropped 0 bases and J dropped 7 bases, with 11 bases sitting between them. The CDR3 extends over 13 amino acids. Germline V lookup: CDR1 SGDLS, CDR2 YYNGEE. The CDR3 DNA reads as TGTGCCAGCAGCGTAGCCAGGGGAGGGGAGCAGTACTTC. Protein product: CASSVARGGEQYF.

CDR3 DNA sequence: TGTGCCAGCAGCTTAGGACTAGCGGACTCCTACGAGCAGTACTTC. Encoded protein: CASSLGLADSYEQYF. J is TRBJ2-7 and V is TRBV7-2, with 9 bases identical to TRBD2. CDR3 length equals 15 residues. The germline V gene encodes CDR1 SGHTA and CDR2 FQGNSA. Germline trimming cut 1 base from V and 0 bases from J; bases unmatched to any gene: 1.

A word on this clonotype: Relative to the germline gene, one junction end is altered; a read error may explain this. The chain carries TRBV9 and TRBJ2-5, with TRBD1 matching 9 bases. This CDR3 comprises 13 residues. Germline CDR1 and CDR2: SGDLS and YYNGEE. CDR3 DNA sequence: TGCGCCAGCAGAAAGGACAGGGGACCGCAGTACTTCTTC. Its translation: CASRKDRGPQYFF.

Of note for this clonotype: The missing conserved phenylalanine or tryptophan at the end of this CDR3 makes a read error likely. It is unclear where the CDR3 begins or ends on the DNA, so no DNA is shown, and the CDR3 is as TCRdb lists it. The V gene is TRBV7-2, the J gene TRBJ1-6; TRBD1, as called in the table, went unchecked against the DNA. The CDR3 contains 13 residues when both ends are counted. Germline V lookup: CDR1 SGHTA, CDR2 FQGNSA. Here the CDR3 reads CASSIATTGSYGY.

This clonotype turned up a few times. A much larger clone is a single base away; this may be a read error. This chain uses TRBV7-9 with TRBJ2-1; TRBD2 matches at 9 bases. The CDR3 loop spans 15 amino acids. In germline, CDR1 is SEHNR, CDR2 FQNEAQ (reference sequence). CDR3 region: CASGLAAGGPGEQFF. In DNA, the CDR3 is TGTGCCAGCGGCTTAGCTGCGGGGGGGCCGGGTGAGCAGTTCTTC.

J is TRBJ2-3 and V is TRBV20-1, with 9 bases fitting TRBD1. J gave up 6 bases and V 5 bases, and 9 bases lay outside the gene matches. Germline CDR1 DFQATT, CDR2 SNEGSKA (reference sequence). This CDR3 spans 14 amino acids. The CDR3 reads CSAEYRTGDDTQYF. DNA of the CDR3: TGCAGTGCTGAATATAGGACAGGGGACGATACGCAGTATTTT.

The V and J genes are TRBV6-1 and TRBJ1-1; weak D call: TRBD1 (5 bases). The CDR3 loop spans 13 amino acids. V gave up 7 bases and J gave up 4 bases, with 13 bases separating them. CDR1 and CDR2 (germline): MNHNS, SASEGT. CDR3 bases: TGTGCCAGCATTCTTGGGGGGGGCACTGAAGCTTTCTTT. It yields the protein CASILGGGTEAFF.

The chain uses TRBV7-8 and TRBJ2-7, with D possibly being TRBD2 (5 bases). The V gene lost 4 bases and the J gene lost 2 bases, with 15 bases spanning the gap. The CDR3 is 15 amino acids. The germline gives CDR1 SGHVS, CDR2 FQNEAQ. CDR3 protein: CASSSARGGTYEQYF. The CDR3 DNA sequence: TGTGCCAGCAGCTCTGCCCGGGGTGGCACCTACGAGCAGTACTTC.

In regard to this clonotype: The junction differs from germline at one of its ends, possibly a read error. The chain combines TRBV5-4 with TRBJ1-1; D not certain. CDR1 SGHNT and CDR2 YYREEE come from the germline V gene (reference sequence). The CDR3 is 13 residues long. The CDR3 here is CASSQEVDTEAFF. The CDR3 DNA sequence: TGCGCCAGCAGCCAAGAGGTGGACACTGAAGCTTTCTTT.

CDR3 sequence (DNA): TGTGCCAGCAGCGTAGGTCTAGCGGGGCTGTACTCCACCATATATTTT. It codes for CASSVGLAGLYSTIYF. V is TRBV9 and J is TRBJ1-3, with a tentative D call TRBD1 (5 bases). The CDR3 is 16 residues long. With 0 bases removed from V and 9 bases from J, the gap between germline ends came to 19 bases. Germline CDR1 reads SGDLS; CDR2 reads YYNGEE.

The chain has TRBV7-3 and TRBJ2-2; D not certain. The length of the CDR3 is 15 residues. CDR1 is SGHTA, CDR2 FQGTGA, per germline. V was pared by 5 bases and J by 4 bases, with 14 bases between. CDR3 sequence reads: CASSRQAYITGELFF. The CDR3 DNA is TGTGCCAGCAGCCGGCAGGCTTACATCACCGGGGAGCTGTTTTTT.

V gene TRBV4-3 combines with J gene TRBJ2-1, with unresolved D. This CDR3 is built from 13 residues. Trimming removed 10 bases from V and 6 bases from J, with 16 bases in between. Germline CDR1 LGHNA, CDR2 YSLEER. The CDR3 reads CAIRWTGTNEQFF. The CDR3 coding sequence is TGCGCCATCAGATGGACGGGCACCAATGAGCAGTTCTTC.

The J gene is TRBJ2-1, the V gene TRBV7-2; 9 bases map to TRBD2. The junction had 4 bases not matched to a gene; V was cut back by 6 bases and J by 4 bases. The CDR3 runs 14 residues. The germline CDR1 and CDR2 sequences are SGHTA and FQGNSA. CDR3 loop: CASRSGLAYNEQFF. The CDR3 DNA follows: TGTGCCAGCAGGTCTGGACTAGCGTACAATGAGCAGTTCTTC.

The rearrangement joins TRBV7-8 to TRBJ2-2; 7 bases match TRBD1. Germline loops: CDR1 SGHVS, CDR2 FQNEAQ. The CDR3 consists of 15 residues. The V gene end was trimmed by 3 bases and the J gene end by 17 bases; junction bases not matched to a gene: 18. CDR3 residues: CASSLGPHGNRGYFF. DNA of the CDR3: TGTGCCAGCAGCTTGGGCCCACACGGAAACAGGGGCTACTTTTTT.

This clonotype was seen only once. Since a much larger clone is just one base distant, this may be a read error. V gene TRBV7-2 combines with J gene TRBJ1-4; D is unresolved. The germline gives CDR1 SGHTA, CDR2 FQGNSA. V was shortened by 5 bases and J by 9 bases, with 19 bases between the two germline ends. The CDR3 spans 15 residues. This CDR3 reads CASSQGPRRNKKLFF. DNA for the CDR3: TGTGCCAGCAGCCAAGGTCCCAGGAGAAATAAAAAACTGTTTTTT. The full variable domain, with the rest looked up from reference TRBV7-2 and TRBJ1-4, is GAGVSQSPSNKVTEKGKDVELRCDPISGHTALYWYRQSLGQGLEFLIYFQGNSAPDKSGLPSDRFSAERTGGSVSTLTIQRTQQEDSAVYLCASSQGPRRNKKLFFGSGTQLSVL.

A few counts support this clonotype. It is unclear where the CDR3 begins or ends on the DNA, so no DNA is shown, and the CDR3 is as TCRdb lists it. This rearrangement joins TRBV7-2 to TRBJ1-1. Ends included, the CDR3 has 14 residues. The germline V gene has CDR1 SGHTA and CDR2 FQGNSA. The CDR3: CASSAGLNTEAFFF.